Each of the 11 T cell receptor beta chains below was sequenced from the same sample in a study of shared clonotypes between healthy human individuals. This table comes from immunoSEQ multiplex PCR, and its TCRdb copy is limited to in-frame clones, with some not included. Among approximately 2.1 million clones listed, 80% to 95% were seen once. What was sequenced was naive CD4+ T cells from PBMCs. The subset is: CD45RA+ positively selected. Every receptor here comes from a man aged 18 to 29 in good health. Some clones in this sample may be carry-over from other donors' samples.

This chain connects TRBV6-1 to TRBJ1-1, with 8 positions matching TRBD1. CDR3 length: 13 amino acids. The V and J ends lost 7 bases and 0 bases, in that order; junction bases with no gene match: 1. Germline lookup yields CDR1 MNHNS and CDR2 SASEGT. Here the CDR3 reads CASTGQVNTEAFF. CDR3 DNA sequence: TGTGCCAGCACGGGACAGGTGAACACTGAAGCTTTCTTT.

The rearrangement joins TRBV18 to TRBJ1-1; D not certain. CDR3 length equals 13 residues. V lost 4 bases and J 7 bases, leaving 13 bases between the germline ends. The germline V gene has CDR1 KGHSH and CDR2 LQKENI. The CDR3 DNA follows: TGTGCCAGCTCACAATCGATGGGGAATGAAGCTTTCTTT. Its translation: CASSQSMGNEAFF.

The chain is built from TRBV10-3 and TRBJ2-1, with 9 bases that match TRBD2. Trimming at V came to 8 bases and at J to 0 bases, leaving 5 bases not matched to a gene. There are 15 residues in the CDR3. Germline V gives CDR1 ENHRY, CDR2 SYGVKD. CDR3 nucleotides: TGTGCCATCCCTAAAGCGGGAGGCTCCTACAATGAGCAGTTCTTC. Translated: CAIPKAGGSYNEQFF.

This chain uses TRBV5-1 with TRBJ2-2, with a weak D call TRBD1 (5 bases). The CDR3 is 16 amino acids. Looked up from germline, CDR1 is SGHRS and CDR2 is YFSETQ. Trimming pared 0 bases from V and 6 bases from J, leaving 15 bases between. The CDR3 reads CASSLAGQPGPGELFF. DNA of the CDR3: TGCGCCAGCAGCTTGGCCGGCCAACCAGGGCCCGGGGAGCTGTTTTTT.

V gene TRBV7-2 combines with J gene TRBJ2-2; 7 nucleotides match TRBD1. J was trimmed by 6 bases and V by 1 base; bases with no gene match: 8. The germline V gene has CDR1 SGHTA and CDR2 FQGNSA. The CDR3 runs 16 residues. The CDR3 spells CASSLVGTVDSGELFF. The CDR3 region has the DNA TGTGCCAGCAGCTTAGTAGGGACAGTAGATTCCGGGGAGCTGTTTTTT.

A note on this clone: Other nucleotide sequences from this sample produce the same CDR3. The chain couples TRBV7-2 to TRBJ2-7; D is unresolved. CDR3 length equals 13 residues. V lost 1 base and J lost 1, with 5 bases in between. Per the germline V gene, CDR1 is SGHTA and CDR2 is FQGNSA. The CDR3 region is CASSLVPSYEQYF. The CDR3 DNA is TGTGCCAGCAGCTTAGTCCCTTCCTACGAGCAGTACTTC.

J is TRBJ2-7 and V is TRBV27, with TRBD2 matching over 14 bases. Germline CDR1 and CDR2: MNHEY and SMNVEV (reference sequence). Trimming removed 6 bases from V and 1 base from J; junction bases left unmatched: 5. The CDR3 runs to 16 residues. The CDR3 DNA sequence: TGTGCCAGCAGCAGACTAGCGGGAGGGAAATCCTACGAGCAGTACTTC. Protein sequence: CASSRLAGGKSYEQYF.

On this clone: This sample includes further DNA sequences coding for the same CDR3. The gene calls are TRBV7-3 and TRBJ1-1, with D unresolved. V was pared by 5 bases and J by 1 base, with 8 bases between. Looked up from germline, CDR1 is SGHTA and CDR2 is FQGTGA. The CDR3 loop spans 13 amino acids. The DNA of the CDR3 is TGTGCCAGCAGCCTACAAGGGAACACTGAAGCTTTCTTT. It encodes CASSLQGNTEAFF.

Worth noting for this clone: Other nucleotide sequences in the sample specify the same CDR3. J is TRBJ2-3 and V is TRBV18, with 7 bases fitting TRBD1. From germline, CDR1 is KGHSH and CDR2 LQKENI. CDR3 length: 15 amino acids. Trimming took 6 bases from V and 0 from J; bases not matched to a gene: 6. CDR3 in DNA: TGTGCCAGCTCCCCGGTGACAGGGAGCACAGATACGCAGTATTTT. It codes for CASSPVTGSTDTQYF.

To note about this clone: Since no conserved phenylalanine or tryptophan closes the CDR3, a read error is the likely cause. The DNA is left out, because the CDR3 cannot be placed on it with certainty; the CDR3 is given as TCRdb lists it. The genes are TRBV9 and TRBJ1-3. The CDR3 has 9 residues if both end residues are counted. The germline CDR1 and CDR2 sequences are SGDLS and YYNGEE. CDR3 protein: CAGQGGQAL.

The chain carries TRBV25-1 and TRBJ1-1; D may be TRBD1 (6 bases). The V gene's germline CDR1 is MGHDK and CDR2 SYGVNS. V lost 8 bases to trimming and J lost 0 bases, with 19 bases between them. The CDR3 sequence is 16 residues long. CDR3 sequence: CASGRSGQFMNTEAFF. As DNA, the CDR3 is TGTGCCAGCGGCCGTTCTGGACAGTTCATGAACACTGAAGCTTTCTTT.